The clone carrying this T cell receptor beta chain was counted a single time. As yet, its antigen is unknown. The data belong to a study of OX40 agonist ivuxolimab in advanced cancers. Study overall: The patients got ivuxolimab, which is an agonistic anti-OX40 (CD134) antibody.

There are 12 residues in the CDR3. With 3 bases removed from V and 8 bases from J, the gap between germline ends came to 7 bases. CDR1 is MGHRA and CDR2 is YSYEKL in the germline V gene. General study findings and limits: At 0.1 to 3.0 mg/kg and by week 6, clonal expansion occurred in CD4+ and CD8+ blood T cells. Some nonresponders likewise displayed low normalized T-cell clonal expansion. Expansion of clones was among the lowest in partial responders at 0.1-3.0 mg/kg.

Assay: immunoSEQ multiplex PCR; the TCRdb copy retains only in-frame clones and omits some. Here the sample spans 35,000 to 50,000 clones, around 89% being singletons. Sequencing used CD4+ or CD8+ T cells sorted from blood, obtained in a trial of the OX40 agonist ivuxolimab. This chain joins TRBV4-1 and TRBJ2-2, with D perhaps being TRBD1 or TRBD2 (5 bases each). This clonotype was sampled from an adult with an advanced solid tumor such as melanoma, head and neck, liver or kidney cancer. In nucleotides, the CDR3 is TGCGCCAGCAGCCAGGGGGTGGGGGAGCTGTTTTTT. It codes for CASSQGVGELFF.